This note documents a single T cell receptor (beta chain) sequence. Its cognate antigen is unknown. This specimen belongs to a study of blood T cells in healthy people across ages. Study-wide results and caveats: Long-lived donors had more naive CD4+ cells and higher diversity than aged donors. Possibly, changes in expanded clonotypes were confounded because donor CMV status was unknown. Significant beta diversity loss was already apparent by age roughly 38, declining roughly linearly.

This CDR3 is 13 amino acids long. Germline V lookup: CDR1 MNHEY, CDR2 SVGEGT. After removal of 4 bases from V and 9 bases from J, the junction contained 6 bases not matched to a gene. Next came a second PCR, run for about 7 to 12 cycles, which used a sample-barcoded 5' primer along with a J-beta primer mix. MiXCR was run by TCRdb on the 5' RACE reads, yielding one entry per CDR3 protein. The sample includes approximately 800,000 distinct CDR3 sequences, 62% seen only once; the top ten take 28%. The amount of total RNA extracted per sample was at least 5.5 micrograms. The sequenced sample consisted of blood. This chain joins TRBV6-2 or TRBV6-3 and TRBJ2-1, with TRBD2 matching over 7 bases. The receptor's source is a man aged 25 to 40 in good health. The CDR3 loop is CASSWTSQAEQFF. CDR3 DNA: TGTGCCAGCAGTTGGACTAGTCAGGCTGAGCAGTTCTTC.